This T cell receptor beta chain was obtained from a study of breast tumors, draining lymph nodes, adjacent tissues. This clonotype was counted a single time. A single record per CDR3 protein comes from TCRdb applying MiXCR to the multiplex PCR reads. The table includes about 14,000 distinct CDR3 sequences, roughly 55% detected once. The TCR was taken from a female donor with breast cancer. Some clones in this sample may be carry-over from other donors' samples. Input material: tumor-adjacent breast tissue.

CDR3: CASSGGTGLLDEQYF. The CDR3 region has the DNA TGTGCCAGCAGTGGGGGGACTGGCCTTTTGGACGAGCAGTACTTC. The gene calls are TRBV2 and TRBJ2-7; D might be TRBD2 (6 bases). Trimming took off 4 bases at V and 5 bases at J, with 18 bases between the two ends. Germline CDR1 reads SNHLY; CDR2 reads FYNNEI. The CDR3 has 15 amino acids.